This T cell receptor (beta chain) appears in the sequencing data of a study of blood T cell repertoires in COVID-19. Overall study context: Whether acute or convalescent, the COVID-19 samples came from the United States, Italy and Spain. Sample material is recorded as cDNA or gDNA derived from T cells, B-cell-depleted T cells, or PBMCs.

Germline-derived CDR1 and CDR2 are KGHSH and LQKENI. The length of the CDR3 is 14 residues. Trimming cost V 4 bases and J 7 bases, with 17 bases left between them. In the authors' methods: Amplification of reference gene primers was used by the study to estimate nucleated cell counts. Clones were sequenced by immunoSEQ multiplex PCR, and TCRdb holds only the in-frame ones, with some missing. V and J calls and clone size are given by that table; D and trimming were obtained from the DNA. Among about 260,000 clones, 80% to 90% were seen once, and the ten largest hold 4.2%. The TCR originated in a man aged 55 to 70 with acute or convalescent COVID-19. The sequencing input was peripheral blood. The chain combines TRBV18 with TRBJ2-7; D is possibly TRBD2 (6 bases). Here the CDR3 DNA reads TGTGCCAGCTCACAACCGGGAGACCCTAGGGAGCAGTACTTC. Translation: CASSQPGDPREQYF.